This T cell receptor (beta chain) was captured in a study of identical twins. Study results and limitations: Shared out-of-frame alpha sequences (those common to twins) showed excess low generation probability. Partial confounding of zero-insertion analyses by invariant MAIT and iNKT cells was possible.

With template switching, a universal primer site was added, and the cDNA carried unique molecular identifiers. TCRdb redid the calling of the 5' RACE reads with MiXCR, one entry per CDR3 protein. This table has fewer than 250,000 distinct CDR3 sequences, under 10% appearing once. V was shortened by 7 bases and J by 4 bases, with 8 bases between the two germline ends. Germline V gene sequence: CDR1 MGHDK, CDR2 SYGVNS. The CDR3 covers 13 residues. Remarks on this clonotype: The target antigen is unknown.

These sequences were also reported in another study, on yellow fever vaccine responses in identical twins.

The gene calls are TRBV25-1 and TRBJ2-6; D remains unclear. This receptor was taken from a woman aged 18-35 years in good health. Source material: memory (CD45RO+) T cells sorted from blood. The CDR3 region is CASIRSGANVLTF. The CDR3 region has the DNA TGTGCCAGCATTAGATCCGGGGCCAACGTCCTGACTTTC. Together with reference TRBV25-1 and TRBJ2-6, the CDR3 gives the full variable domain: EADIYQTPRYLVIGTGKKITLECSQTMGHDKMYWYQQDPGMELHLIHYSYGVNSTEKGDLSSESTVSRIRTEHFPLTLESARPSHTSQYLCASIRSGANVLTFGAGSRLTVL.